A single sample is the source of the 19 T cell receptor beta chains below, sequenced in a study of shared clonotypes between healthy human individuals. Assay used: immunoSEQ multiplex PCR; TCRdb lists only in-frame clones, some missing. The sample carries roughly 760,000 clones, around 72% recorded once. Input material: memory CD4+ T cells sorted from blood. Stated subset: CD45RA-negative fraction. These receptors all come from a woman in her thirties in good health.

This chain joins TRBV2 and TRBJ2-1, with D possibly matching TRBD2 (6 bases). This CDR3 has 15 amino acids. Between the trimmed V and J ends, which lost 4 bases and 8 bases, there was a span of 18 bases. Germline V gives CDR1 SNHLY, CDR2 FYNNEI. This CDR3 is CASSVSGREKDEQFF. CDR3 coding DNA: TGTGCCAGCAGTGTTAGCGGTCGAGAGAAAGATGAGCAGTTCTTC.

This clone is a singleton in its sample. The chain couples TRBV28 to TRBJ2-2; D remains unclear. The CDR3 contains 12 residues. The ends were cut back, 1 base at V and 3 bases at J, with 0 bases in the middle. From germline, CDR1 is MDHEN and CDR2 SYDVKM. Here the CDR3 DNA reads TGTGCCAGCAGTTTATACACCGGGGAGCTGTTTTTT. Its protein is CASSLYTGELFF.

The chain joins TRBV7-3 to TRBJ1-3, with TRBD1 identical over 9 bases. This CDR3 spans 17 amino acids. V dropped 3 bases and J dropped 0; count of bases not matched to a gene: 6. Looked up from germline, CDR1 is SGHTA and CDR2 is FQGTGA. DNA of the CDR3: TGTGCCAGCAGCTTCCTGGGACAGGGAAGCTCTGGAAACACCATATATTTT. Its translation: CASSFLGQGSSGNTIYF.

The chain links TRBV10-3 to TRBJ2-2; D is perhaps TRBD1 or TRBD2 (5 bases each). The ends were cut back, 4 bases at V and 5 bases at J, with 14 bases in the middle. This CDR3 is 15 amino acids long. Per germline, CDR1 ENHRY and CDR2 SYGVKD. CDR3 bases: TGTGCCATCAGTGGGGGCCAGCGGCGGACCGGGGAGCTGTTTTTT. Its translation: CAISGGQRRTGELFF.

This clone was recorded many times. This sequence joins TRBV4-1 and TRBJ2-7, with D possibly called TRBD1 or TRBD2 (6 bases each). CDR1 and CDR2 from the germline V gene are MGHRA and YSYEKL. The CDR3 is 17 amino acids. V shed 0 bases and J shed 0 bases, with 15 bases lying between them. CDR3 sequence reads: CASSQDRGWGLSYEQYF. In nucleotides, the CDR3 is TGCGCCAGCAGCCAAGATCGGGGGTGGGGGCTCTCCTACGAGCAGTACTTC.

The chain couples TRBV19 to TRBJ2-1; the match to TRBD2 covers 12 bases. Germline CDR1 LNHDA, CDR2 SQIVND (reference sequence). V shed 1 base and J 5 bases; nucleotides not matched to a gene: 12. CDR3 length: 19 amino acids. The CDR3 loop reads CASSIGLAGVVGSNNEQFF. The DNA of the CDR3 is TGTGCCAGTAGTATAGGACTAGCGGGAGTGGTAGGTTCGAACAATGAGCAGTTCTTC.

The chain uses TRBV27 and TRBJ2-2; perhaps TRBD2 as D (6 bases). This CDR3 has 15 amino acids. Per the germline V gene, CDR1 is MNHEY and CDR2 is SMNVEV (reference sequence). Trimming stripped 3 bases from V and 1 base from J, with 9 bases between. CDR3 region: CASSFAGKNTGELFF. The DNA of the CDR3 is TGTGCCAGCAGTTTTGCGGGAAAGAACACCGGGGAGCTGTTTTTT.

The chain couples TRBV6-6 to TRBJ1-5; D not resolved. Trimming shortened V by 5 bases and J by 6 bases, and 17 bases separated the two germline ends. This CDR3 contains 15 residues. Germline V CDR1 and CDR2: MNHNY, SVGAGI (reference sequence). In DNA form, the CDR3 reads TGTGCCAGCAGTAATCAGTTGCAGGCTAGTCAGCCCCAGCATTTT. This sequence encodes CASSNQLQASQPQHF.

This clone was counted a single time. The chain is built from TRBV5-4 and TRBJ2-5; 7 bases line up with TRBD1. J lost 2 bases, V lost 3 bases, and 7 bases had no gene match. CDR3 size: 15 residues. Germline CDR1 reads SGHNT; CDR2 reads YYREEE (reference sequence). The CDR3 spells CASSYPGQRQETQYF. CDR3 in DNA: TGTGCCAGCAGCTACCCGGGACAGAGACAAGAGACCCAGTACTTC.

The genes are TRBV28 and TRBJ2-5; D is uncertain. Germline V gene data show CDR1 as MDHEN and CDR2 as SYDVKM. Trimming stripped 3 bases from V and 0 bases from J, with 20 bases between. CDR3 length equals 18 residues. CDR3 sequence: CASSLTQAKKKYQETQYF. The DNA for the CDR3 is TGTGCCAGCAGTTTGACCCAAGCGAAGAAAAAGTACCAAGAGACCCAGTACTTC.

The V and J genes are TRBV5-1 and TRBJ1-2, with 7 bases matching TRBD1. Germline V gives CDR1 SGHRS, CDR2 YFSETQ. This CDR3 region has 13 residues. Losses at the gene ends were 4 bases for V and 4 bases for J; bases not matched to a gene: 4. The CDR3 coding sequence is TGCGCCAGCAGCCTGGGACAGCTCTATGGCTACACCTTC. Amino acids: CASSLGQLYGYTF.

In regard to this clone: Other DNA sequences in the same sample also yield this CDR3. This chain links TRBV6-1 with TRBJ2-7, with D maybe TRBD1 (5 bases). Germline values: CDR1 MNHNS, CDR2 SASEGT. The CDR3 contains 13 residues. V dropped 2 bases and J dropped 1 base, with 6 bases sitting between them. The CDR3 is CASSEKGSYEQYF. The DNA for the CDR3 is TGTGCCAGCAGTGAAAAGGGGTCCTACGAGCAGTACTTC.

The table lists this clone with many counts. This rearrangement joins TRBV25-1 to TRBJ2-5, with D possibly TRBD1 on 5 matching bases. Germline assignment: CDR1 MGHDK and CDR2 SYGVNS. Trimming removed 8 bases from V and 1 base from J, with 17 bases in between. This CDR3 is 15 amino acids long. CDR3 in amino acids: CASGNLQELQETQYF. Here the CDR3 DNA reads TGTGCCAGCGGCAACCTACAGGAACTCCAAGAGACCCAGTACTTC.

The CDR3 region has the DNA TGTGCCAGCAGCCCGGGACTAGCGGCCTACGAGCAGTACTTC. This codes for CASSPGLAAYEQYF. The chain recombines TRBV7-2 with TRBJ2-7, with 11 bases lining up with TRBD2. V lost 5 bases to trimming and J lost 2 bases; unmatched junction nucleotides: 2. The CDR3 contains 14 residues. CDR1 is SGHTA, CDR2 FQGNSA, per germline.

Notes on this clone: This specimen includes other DNA sequences encoding the same CDR3. The chain has TRBV11-3 and TRBJ2-1; TRBD1 agrees at 7 bases. Germline V gives CDR1 SGHNT, CDR2 YENEEA. This CDR3 contains 14 residues. V shed 5 bases and J 8 bases; nucleotides not matched to a gene: 9. The CDR3 coding sequence is TGTGCCAGCAGCCTCGACAGGGATCAGGATGAGCAGTTCTTC. Translation gives CASSLDRDQDEQFF.

This rearrangement joins TRBV27 to TRBJ1-5, with TRBD1 identical over 10 bases. The CDR3 extends over 13 amino acids. J lost 6 bases, V lost 6 bases, and 2 bases had no gene match. CDR1 and CDR2 (germline): MNHEY, SMNVEV (reference sequence). Here the CDR3 DNA reads TGTGCCAGCAGCCGGGACAGGGGTCAGCCCCAGCATTTT. Its translation: CASSRDRGQPQHF.

V and J are TRBV6-1 and TRBJ1-2; D is unresolved. The CDR3 extends over 14 amino acids. The V end lost 5 bases, the J end lost 0 bases, and 10 bases lay between the germline ends. CDR1 is MNHNS, CDR2 SASEGT, per germline. The CDR3 DNA follows: TGTGCCAGCAGTCCGGGAAGCACTAACTATGGCTACACCTTC. Its translation is CASSPGSTNYGYTF.

A single count supports this clone. V and J are TRBV30 and TRBJ2-5; TRBD1 matches at 8 bases. The DNA matches TRBJ2-7 better at its end, which makes the J call doubtful. This CDR3 region has 12 residues. Germline CDR1 and CDR2: GTSNPN and SVGIG (reference sequence). The CDR3 DNA follows: TGTGCCGGAGGACAGGGACCCTACGAGCAGTACTTC. It encodes CAGGQGPYEQYF.

CDR3 sequence reads: CASSRAGTSGRYEQYF. The DNA for the CDR3 is TGTGCCAGTAGTAGAGCAGGGACTAGCGGGAGATACGAGCAGTACTTC. This chain joins TRBV19 and TRBJ2-7; 14 bases are a match to TRBD2. This CDR3 is built from 16 residues. The germline CDR1 and CDR2 sequences are LNHDA and SQIVND (reference sequence). The V segment lost 4 bases and the J segment 4 bases; nucleotides outside the gene matches: 6.